This TCR beta chain was recorded in a study of glioma-infiltrating T cells. Overall study findings and caveats: A blood CDR3 motif signature was depleted in highly divergent patients.

CDR3 size: 15 residues. J gave up 2 bases and V 8 bases, and 11 bases lay outside the gene matches. Germline assignment: CDR1 DFQATT and CDR2 SNEGSKA (reference sequence). TCR alpha and beta CDR3 regions were amplified from RNA using iRepertoire nested multiplex PCR. Input was roughly 95-400 ng of tissue mRNA or PBMC total RNA. One entry per CDR3 protein, called by TCRdb with MiXCR from the multiplex PCR reads. The sample has more than 350,000 distinct CDR3 sequences, around 45% seen once. There are a few counts of this clonotype. The antigen is not known. Source material: glioma tissue, nonneoplastic brain tissue, or PBMCs (not recorded which). The clonotype was recovered from a human donor with low-grade glioma or glioblastoma, undergoing nonglioma brain surgery, or in good health (not recorded which). The rearrangement uses TRBV20-1 and TRBJ2-1; 8 bases are shared with TRBD2. The CDR3 sequence is CSSGPLAVPYNEQFF. The CDR3 DNA reads TGCAGTTCCGGCCCACTAGCGGTCCCCTACAATGAGCAGTTCTTC.